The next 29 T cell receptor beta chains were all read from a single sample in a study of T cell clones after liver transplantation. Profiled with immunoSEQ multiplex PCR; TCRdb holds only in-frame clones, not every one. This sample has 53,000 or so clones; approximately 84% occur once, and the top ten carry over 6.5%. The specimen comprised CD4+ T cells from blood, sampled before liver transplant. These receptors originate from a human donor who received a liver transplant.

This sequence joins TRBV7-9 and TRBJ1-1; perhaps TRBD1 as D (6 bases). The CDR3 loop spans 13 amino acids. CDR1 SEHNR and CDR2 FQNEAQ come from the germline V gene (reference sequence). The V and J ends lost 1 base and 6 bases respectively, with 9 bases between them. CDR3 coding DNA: TGTGCCAGCAGCTTAGAACGGGGGCCTGAAGCTTTCTTT. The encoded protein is CASSLERGPEAFF. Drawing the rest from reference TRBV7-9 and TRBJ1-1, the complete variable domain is DTGVSQNPRHKITKRGQNVTFRCDPISEHNRLYWYRQTLGQGPEFLTYFQNEAQLEKSRLLSDRFSAERPKGSFSTLEIQRTEQGDSAMYLCASSLERGPEAFFGQGTRLTVV.

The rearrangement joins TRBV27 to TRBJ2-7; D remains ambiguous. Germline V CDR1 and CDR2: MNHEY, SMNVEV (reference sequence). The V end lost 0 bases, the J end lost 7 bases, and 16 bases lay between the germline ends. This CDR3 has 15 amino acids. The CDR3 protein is CASSLSGFGVEEQYF. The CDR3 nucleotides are TGTGCCAGCAGTTTATCGGGATTTGGTGTTGAAGAGCAGTACTTC.

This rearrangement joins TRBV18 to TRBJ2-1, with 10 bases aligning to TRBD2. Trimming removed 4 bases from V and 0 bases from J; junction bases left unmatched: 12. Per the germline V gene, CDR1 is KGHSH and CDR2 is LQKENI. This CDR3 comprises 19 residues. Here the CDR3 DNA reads TGTGCCAGCTCACAAAGCGGGGGGGCATTTTCGAGCTCCTACAATGAGCAGTTCTTC. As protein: CASSQSGGAFSSSYNEQFF.

CDR3 DNA sequence: TGTGCCAGCAGGCTACGAATGACAGATACGCAGTATTTT. Translated: CASRLRMTDTQYF. The gene calls are TRBV2 and TRBJ2-3; D gene uncertain. V shed 6 bases and J shed 3 bases, with 10 bases lying between them. Germline CDR1 reads SNHLY; CDR2 reads FYNNEI. There are 13 residues in the CDR3.

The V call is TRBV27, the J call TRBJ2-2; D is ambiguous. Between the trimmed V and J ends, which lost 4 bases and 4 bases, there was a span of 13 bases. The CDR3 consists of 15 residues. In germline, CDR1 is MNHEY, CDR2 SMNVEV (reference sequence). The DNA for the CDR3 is TGTGCCAGCAGTTCCGAGTTGAGTGGCACCGGGGAGCTGTTTTTT. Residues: CASSSELSGTGELFF.

DNA of the CDR3: TGTGCCAGCAGCCAAGGTGGGATCTCTGGAAACACCATATATTTT. Its protein product is CASSQGGISGNTIYF. The chain couples TRBV4-2 to TRBJ1-3; unclear D gene. Per the germline V gene, CDR1 is LGHNA and CDR2 is YNFKEQ. The CDR3 contains 15 residues. Trimming left V 1 base short and J 0 bases short, with 7 bases between.

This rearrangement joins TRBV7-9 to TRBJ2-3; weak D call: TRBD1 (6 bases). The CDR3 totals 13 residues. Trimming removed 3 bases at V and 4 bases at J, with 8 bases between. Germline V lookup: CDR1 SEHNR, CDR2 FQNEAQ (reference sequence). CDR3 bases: TGTGCCAGCAGCTTGGACAGTCCAGATACGCAGTATTTT. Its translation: CASSLDSPDTQYF.

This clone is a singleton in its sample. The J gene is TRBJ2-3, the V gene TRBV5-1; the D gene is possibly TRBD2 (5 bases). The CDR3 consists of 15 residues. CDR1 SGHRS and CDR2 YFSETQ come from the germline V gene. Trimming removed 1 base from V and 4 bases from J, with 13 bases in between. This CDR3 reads CASSLTSGDSDTQYF. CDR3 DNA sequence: TGCGCCAGCAGCTTGACTAGTGGGGATTCAGATACGCAGTATTTT.

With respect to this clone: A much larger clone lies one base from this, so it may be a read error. In DNA form, the CDR3 reads TGTGCCAGCAGCTTTAACAGGGGCACTGAAGCTTTCTTT. Protein sequence: CASSFNRGTEAFF. The chain combines TRBV11-3 with TRBJ1-1, with 7 bases that match TRBD1. The V and J ends lost 3 bases and 4 bases, in that order; junction bases with no gene match: 2. The CDR3 length is 13 residues. The V gene's germline CDR1 is SGHNT and CDR2 YENEEA.

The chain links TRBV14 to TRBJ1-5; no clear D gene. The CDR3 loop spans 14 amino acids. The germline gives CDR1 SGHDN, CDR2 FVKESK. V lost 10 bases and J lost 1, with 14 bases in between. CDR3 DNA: TGTGCCAACCGACTGGTCTTGAGCAATCAGCCCCAGCATTTT. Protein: CANRLVLSNQPQHF.

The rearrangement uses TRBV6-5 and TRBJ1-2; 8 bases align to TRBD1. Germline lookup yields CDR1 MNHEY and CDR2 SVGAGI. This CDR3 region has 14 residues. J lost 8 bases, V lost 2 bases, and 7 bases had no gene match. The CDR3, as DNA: TGTGCCAGCAGTTACGGGCCAGGGGGCTTGGGCTACACCTTC. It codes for CASSYGPGGLGYTF.

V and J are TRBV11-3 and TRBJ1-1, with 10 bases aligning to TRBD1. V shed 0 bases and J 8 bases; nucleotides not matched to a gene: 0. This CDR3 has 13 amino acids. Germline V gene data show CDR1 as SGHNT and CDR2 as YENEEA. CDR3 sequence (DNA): TGTGCCAGCAGCTTAGAGACAGGGGGCGAAGCTTTCTTT. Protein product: CASSLETGGEAFF.

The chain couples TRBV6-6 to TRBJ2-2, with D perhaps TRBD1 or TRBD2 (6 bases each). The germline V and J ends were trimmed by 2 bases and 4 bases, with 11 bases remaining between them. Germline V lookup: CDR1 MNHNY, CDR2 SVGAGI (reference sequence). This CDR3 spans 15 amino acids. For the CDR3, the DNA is TGTGCCAGCAGTTACCGGGGGCTAAGCACCGGGGAGCTGTTTTTT. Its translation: CASSYRGLSTGELFF.

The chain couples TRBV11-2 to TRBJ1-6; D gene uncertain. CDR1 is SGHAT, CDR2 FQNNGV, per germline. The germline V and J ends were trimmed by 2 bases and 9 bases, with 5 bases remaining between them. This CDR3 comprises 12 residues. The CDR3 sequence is CASSLKGSPLHF. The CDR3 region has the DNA TGTGCCAGCAGCTTAAAGGGTTCACCCCTCCACTTT.

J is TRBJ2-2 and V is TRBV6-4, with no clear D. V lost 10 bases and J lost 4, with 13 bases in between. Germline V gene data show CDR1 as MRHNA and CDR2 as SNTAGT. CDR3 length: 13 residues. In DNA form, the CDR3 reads TGTGCCACCCGGAAGTCTGCCACCGGGGAGCTGTTTTTT. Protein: CATRKSATGELFF.

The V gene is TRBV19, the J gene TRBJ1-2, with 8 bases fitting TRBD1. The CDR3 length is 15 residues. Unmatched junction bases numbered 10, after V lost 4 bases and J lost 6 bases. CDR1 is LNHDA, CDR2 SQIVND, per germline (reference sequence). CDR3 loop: CASSTYGQGINGYTF. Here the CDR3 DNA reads TGTGCCAGTAGTACCTACGGACAGGGAATTAATGGCTACACCTTC. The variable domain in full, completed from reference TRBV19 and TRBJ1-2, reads DGGITQSPKYLFRKEGQNVTLSCEQNLNHDAMYWYRQDPGQGLRLIYYSQIVNDFQKGDIAEGYSVSREKKESFPLTVTSAQKNPTAFYLCASSTYGQGINGYTFGSGTRLTVV.

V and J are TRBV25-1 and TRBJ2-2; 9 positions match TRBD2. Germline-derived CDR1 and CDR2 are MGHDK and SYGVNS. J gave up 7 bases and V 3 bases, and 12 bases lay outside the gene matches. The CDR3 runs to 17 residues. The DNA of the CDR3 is TGTGCCAGCAGTGACCCCAAGGGCGGGAGGGCCCACGGGGAGCTGTTTTTT. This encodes CASSDPKGGRAHGELFF.

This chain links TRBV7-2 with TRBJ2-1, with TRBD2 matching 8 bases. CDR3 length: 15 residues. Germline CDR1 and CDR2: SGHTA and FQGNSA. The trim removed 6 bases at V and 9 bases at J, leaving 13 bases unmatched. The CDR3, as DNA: TGTGCCAGCAGGGGTACTAGCGGTAGTAGGAGTGAGCAGTTCTTC. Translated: CASRGTSGSRSEQFF.

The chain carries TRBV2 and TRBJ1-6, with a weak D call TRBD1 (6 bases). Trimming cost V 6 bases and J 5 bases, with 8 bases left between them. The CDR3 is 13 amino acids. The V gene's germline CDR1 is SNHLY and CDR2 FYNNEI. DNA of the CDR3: TGTGCCAGCAGGGGACAACATAATTCACCCCTCCACTTT. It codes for CASRGQHNSPLHF.

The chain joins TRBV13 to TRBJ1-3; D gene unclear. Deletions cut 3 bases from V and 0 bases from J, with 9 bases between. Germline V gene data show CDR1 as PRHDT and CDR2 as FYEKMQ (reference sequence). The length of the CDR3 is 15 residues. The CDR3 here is CASSFGRTSGNTIYF. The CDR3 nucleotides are TGTGCCAGCAGCTTTGGACGGACCTCTGGAAACACCATATATTTT.

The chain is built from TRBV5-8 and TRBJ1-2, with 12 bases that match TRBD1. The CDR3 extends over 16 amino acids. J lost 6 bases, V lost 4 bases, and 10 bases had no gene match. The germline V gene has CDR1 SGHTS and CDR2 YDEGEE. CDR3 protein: CASSLRRDRGRNGYTF. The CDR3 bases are TGTGCCAGCAGCCTGCGGCGGGACAGGGGGCGGAATGGCTACACCTTC.

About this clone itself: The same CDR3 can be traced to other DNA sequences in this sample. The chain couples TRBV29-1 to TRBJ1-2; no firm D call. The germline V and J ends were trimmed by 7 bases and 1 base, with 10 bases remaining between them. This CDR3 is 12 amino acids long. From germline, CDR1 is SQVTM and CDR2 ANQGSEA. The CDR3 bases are TGCAGCGCCTCCGGAGGTAACTATGGCTACACCTTC. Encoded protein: CSASGGNYGYTF.

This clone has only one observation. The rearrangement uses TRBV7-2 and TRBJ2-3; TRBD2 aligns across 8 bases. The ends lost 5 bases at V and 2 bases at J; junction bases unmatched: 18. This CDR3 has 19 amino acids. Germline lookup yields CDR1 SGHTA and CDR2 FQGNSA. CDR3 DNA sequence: TGTGCCAGCAGCCCCTTTGATAGCGGGGAAGGGGGTGACACAGATACGCAGTATTTT. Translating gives CASSPFDSGEGGDTDTQYF.

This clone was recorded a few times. The CDR3 DNA reads TGTGCCAGCAGCGTTCCTCGACAGTCACATCAGCCCCAGCATTTT. Protein product: CASSVPRQSHQPQHF. This chain links TRBV9 with TRBJ1-5; D possibly corresponds to TRBD1 (5 bases). Trimming cost V 2 bases and J 5 bases, with 14 bases left between them. The length of the CDR3 is 15 residues. Germline V gene sequence: CDR1 SGDLS, CDR2 YYNGEE.

The CDR3 nucleotides are TGTGCCAGCAGCCAGGGACAGAGCAACTATGGCTACACCTTC. Translation gives CASSQGQSNYGYTF. The chain combines TRBV5-4 with TRBJ1-2; TRBD1 agrees at 7 bases. The ends lost 4 bases at V and 2 bases at J; junction bases unmatched: 5. CDR3 length equals 14 residues. Germline CDR1 is SGHNT and CDR2 is YYREEE (reference sequence).

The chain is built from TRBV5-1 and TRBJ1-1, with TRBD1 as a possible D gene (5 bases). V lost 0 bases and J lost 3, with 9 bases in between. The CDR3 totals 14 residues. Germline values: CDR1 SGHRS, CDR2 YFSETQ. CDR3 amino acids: CASSLEGRDTEAFF. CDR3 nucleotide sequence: TGCGCCAGCAGCTTGGAGGGCAGGGACACTGAAGCTTTCTTT.

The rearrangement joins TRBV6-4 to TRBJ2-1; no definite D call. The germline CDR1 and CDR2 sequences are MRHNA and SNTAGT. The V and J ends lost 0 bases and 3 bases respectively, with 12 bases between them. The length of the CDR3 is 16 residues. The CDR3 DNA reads TGTGCCAGCAGTGACTCAGCTCCAACGGTCTACAATGAGCAGTTCTTC. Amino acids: CASSDSAPTVYNEQFF.

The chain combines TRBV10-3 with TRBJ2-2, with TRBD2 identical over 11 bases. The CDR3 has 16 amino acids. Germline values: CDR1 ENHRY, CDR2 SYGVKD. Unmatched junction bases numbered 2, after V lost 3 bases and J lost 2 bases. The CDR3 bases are TGTGCCATCAGTGACCTAGCGGGGGGAAACACCGGGGAGCTGTTTTTT. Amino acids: CAISDLAGGNTGELFF.

Here the CDR3 reads CASTKGGVRTEAFF. CDR3 DNA: TGTGCCAGCACCAAGGGGGGGGTAAGGACTGAAGCTTTCTTT. The chain joins TRBV7-2 to TRBJ1-1; a possible D gene is TRBD1 (6 bases). The germline V gene has CDR1 SGHTA and CDR2 FQGNSA. V was pared by 7 bases and J by 5 bases, with 17 bases between. CDR3 length equals 14 residues.